This T cell receptor (beta chain) appears in the sequencing data of a study of blood T cell repertoires in COVID-19. About this clone: Within the sample, other DNA sequences also encode this same CDR3.

Libraries were prepared by immunoSEQ multiplex PCR; TCRdb keeps only in-frame clonotypes and omits some of them. The sample gives about 300,000 clones, 70% to 85% of which show up once; around 1.6% is in the top ten. A Seattle source enrolled patients during active infection and followed them longitudinally. The CDR3 covers 14 residues. Germline CDR1 is MGHRA and CDR2 is YSYEKL. Trimming removed 0 bases at V and 2 bases at J, with 7 bases between. Material for sequencing was peripheral blood. V is TRBV4-1 and J is TRBJ1-2; the D is unclear. The TCR originated in a human donor with COVID-19, enrolled during active disease. The donor label of this sample is uncertain. The CDR3 sequence is CASSQDTRNYGYTF. As DNA, the CDR3 is TGCGCCAGCAGCCAAGATACCAGGAACTATGGCTACACCTTC.